Listed here are 22 T cell receptor beta chains from one sample, sequenced in a study of shared clonotypes between healthy human individuals. Here immunoSEQ multiplex PCR was the method, and the copy in TCRdb shows in-frame clones only, minus some. The sample records about 600,000 clones, around three quarters being singletons. The specimen was PBMCs. The receptors stem from a middle-aged woman in good health. Some clones in this sample may be carry-over from other donors' samples.

The chain uses TRBV29-1 and TRBJ2-7; D not resolved. This CDR3 spans 12 amino acids. V was cut by 3 bases and J by 0 bases, with 6 bases left in between. Germline CDR1 SQVTM, CDR2 ANQGSEA. DNA for the CDR3: TGCAGCGTTGAGGGCACCTCCTACGAGCAGTACTTC. It specifies CSVEGTSYEQYF.

The chain uses TRBV7-6 and TRBJ1-2, with D uncertain. Looked up from germline, CDR1 is SGHVS and CDR2 is FNYEAQ. Trimming stripped 3 bases from V and 3 bases from J, with 5 bases between. The CDR3 has 12 residues. The CDR3 DNA sequence: TGTGCCAGCAGCTTGGACTACTATGGCTACACCTTC. Protein product: CASSLDYYGYTF.

This rearrangement joins TRBV6-6 to TRBJ1-1, with D possibly being TRBD1 (6 bases). CDR1 and CDR2 from the germline V gene are MNHNY and SVGAGI (reference sequence). Trimming took 0 bases from V and 5 from J, leaving 13 bases between them. The CDR3 sequence is 15 residues long. In nucleotides, the CDR3 is TGTGCCAGCAGTTACTCAAGGGGGGTGGAAACTGAAGCTTTCTTT. Amino acids: CASSYSRGVETEAFF.

V usage is TRBV7-3 and J usage is TRBJ1-1; 7 bases are a match to TRBD1. V was clipped by 0 bases and J by 1 base; unmatched bases: 5. Per the germline V gene, CDR1 is SGHTA and CDR2 is FQGTGA. The CDR3 has 16 residues. CDR3 sequence reads: CASSLTPGTANTEAFF. CDR3 sequence (DNA): TGTGCCAGCAGCTTAACTCCCGGGACAGCGAACACTGAAGCTTTCTTT.

In this sample, this clone turned up a few times. The sample has other DNA sequences that encode this CDR3 too. The chain employs TRBV5-1 and TRBJ2-5, with D maybe TRBD1 (5 bases). V lost 4 bases and J lost 5, with 9 bases in between. The CDR3 consists of 12 residues. Per germline, CDR1 SGHRS and CDR2 YFSETQ. The chain's CDR3 is CASSPPGETQYF. The DNA for the CDR3 is TGCGCCAGCAGCCCACCAGGGGAGACCCAGTACTTC.

V is TRBV9 and J is TRBJ2-1; possibly TRBD2 for D (5 bases). Trimming removed 0 bases at V and 5 bases at J, with 24 bases between. This CDR3 has 19 residues. CDR1 is SGDLS and CDR2 is YYNGEE in the germline V gene. CDR3 residues: CASSVGKVGPLVADNEQFF. DNA of the CDR3: TGTGCCAGCAGCGTAGGGAAAGTTGGCCCACTAGTTGCAGACAATGAGCAGTTCTTC.

V usage is TRBV27 and J usage is TRBJ1-5; the D gene is possibly TRBD1 (6 bases). This CDR3 is 15 amino acids long. V lost 0 bases, J lost 3 bases, and 9 bases lay in between. The germline gives CDR1 MNHEY, CDR2 SMNVEV (reference sequence). The CDR3 loop reads CASSLSQGLNQPQHF. CDR3 DNA sequence: TGTGCCAGCAGTTTATCGCAGGGGCTCAATCAGCCCCAGCATTTT.

The table lists this clone with a count of one. CDR3 DNA sequence: TGCGCCAGCAGCTTGGCCCGGTGGGTCGATGAGCAGTTCTTC. This translates into CASSLARWVDEQFF. The chain is built from TRBV5-1 and TRBJ2-1; D is unclear. V lost 0 bases and J 8 bases, leaving 12 bases between the germline ends. The length of the CDR3 is 14 residues. Germline CDR1 SGHRS, CDR2 YFSETQ.

The V call is TRBV19, the J call TRBJ1-2; no clear D gene. CDR1 is LNHDA and CDR2 is SQIVND in the germline V gene (reference sequence). The V gene lost 0 bases and the J gene lost 5 bases, with 10 bases spanning the gap. This CDR3 has 14 residues. DNA of the CDR3: TGTGCCAGTAGTATAGATGGGCAGAGATATGGCTACACCTTC. Translated: CASSIDGQRYGYTF.

This sequence joins TRBV2 and TRBJ2-7, with 7 bases lining up with TRBD2. The CDR3 contains 14 residues. Germline V CDR1 and CDR2: SNHLY, FYNNEI. The V segment lost 6 bases and the J segment 6 bases; nucleotides outside the gene matches: 11. CDR3 bases: TGTGCCAGCAGGGAACCCGGGAGGATGGGCGAGCAGTACTTC. Translation: CASREPGRMGEQYF.

The CDR3 DNA reads as TGTGCCAGTAGCAACCGCGGGGGGGCATCGCGTCGTTCCTACGAGCAGTACTTC. Translation: CASSNRGGASRRSYEQYF. This chain links TRBV19 with TRBJ2-7, with 9 positions matching TRBD2. The J segment lost 1 base and the V segment lost 6 bases, leaving 16 bases of the junction unmatched. Germline loops: CDR1 LNHDA, CDR2 SQIVND (reference sequence). The CDR3 totals 18 residues. Full variable domain (outside the CDR3, taken from reference TRBV19 and TRBJ2-7): DGGITQSPKYLFRKEGQNVTLSCEQNLNHDAMYWYRQDPGQGLRLIYYSQIVNDFQKGDIAEGYSVSREKKESFPLTVTSAQKNPTAFYLCASSNRGGASRRSYEQYFGPGTRLTVT.

CDR3 amino acids: CASSAHSGDADTQYF. In DNA, the CDR3 is TGTGCCAGCAGCGCCCACTCGGGTGACGCAGATACGCAGTATTTT. This chain connects TRBV11-3 to TRBJ2-3; D unclear. Germline CDR1 reads SGHNT; CDR2 reads YENEEA. V was pared by 5 bases and J by 4 bases, with 16 bases between. CDR3 length: 15 amino acids.

V is TRBV2 and J is TRBJ2-6; D is possibly TRBD1 (5 bases). Germline V lookup: CDR1 SNHLY, CDR2 FYNNEI. V was trimmed by 6 bases and J by 4 bases, leaving 13 bases between them. The CDR3 consists of 15 residues. In DNA, the CDR3 is TGTGCCAGCAGAGACGACAGATCCGGGGCCAACGTCCTGACTTTC. Encoded protein: CASRDDRSGANVLTF.

The chain carries TRBV6-5 and TRBJ2-2; D is unclear. Germline assignment: CDR1 MNHEY and CDR2 SVGAGI. The CDR3 is 14 amino acids. Trimming left V 6 bases short and J 1 base short, with 9 bases between. The CDR3 sequence: CASRTSRNTGELFF. The DNA for the CDR3 is TGTGCCAGCAGGACTTCGCGGAACACCGGGGAGCTGTTTTTT.

Points on this clone: At one boundary the junction diverges from the germline segment, which might be a read error. The rearrangement uses TRBV7-7 and TRBJ2-3; 10 positions match TRBD2. The CDR3 loop spans 14 amino acids. Germline values: CDR1 SSHAT, CDR2 FNYEAQ (reference sequence). CDR3 loop: CASSAGTSADTQYF. The CDR3 DNA reads as TGTGCTAGCAGCGCCGGGACTAGCGCAGATACGCAGTATTTT. The complete variable domain, with remaining parts taken from reference TRBV7-7 and TRBJ2-3, reads GAGVSQSPRYKVTKRGQDVTLRCDPISSHATLYWYQQALGQGPEFLTYFNYEAQPDKSGLPSDRFSAERPEGSISTLTIQRTEQRDSAMYRCASSAGTSADTQYFGPGTRLTVL.

CDR3 sequence reads: CSVADRGEDTIYF. The DNA of the CDR3 is TGCAGCGTAGCGGACAGGGGGGAAGACACCATATATTTT. This sequence joins TRBV29-1 and TRBJ1-3, with 10 bases that match TRBD1. V lost 6 bases and J lost 8; bases outside the gene matches: 7. Germline CDR1 and CDR2: SQVTM and ANQGSEA. The CDR3 has 13 amino acids.

The V gene is TRBV6-1, the J gene TRBJ1-2; D perhaps matches TRBD1 (5 bases). Germline-derived CDR1 and CDR2 are MNHNS and SASEGT. The CDR3 is 17 residues long. Between the trimmed V and J ends, which lost 4 bases and 2 bases, there was a span of 20 bases. The CDR3 sequence is CASSVSRWQGENYGYTF. CDR3 nucleotides: TGTGCCAGCAGTGTCTCACGTTGGCAGGGCGAAAACTATGGCTACACCTTC.

This chain joins TRBV11-2 and TRBJ2-7; 8 bases are a match to TRBD2. Unmatched junction bases numbered 6, after V lost 5 bases and J lost 3 bases. The CDR3 length is 14 residues. Germline V gene sequence: CDR1 SGHAT, CDR2 FQNNGV. CDR3 sequence reads: CASSRLAPYYEQYF. For the CDR3, the DNA is TGTGCCAGCAGCCGACTAGCGCCCTACTACGAGCAGTACTTC.

This sequence joins TRBV28 and TRBJ2-7; tentative D call: TRBD1 (6 bases). The CDR3 totals 15 residues. Deletions cut 4 bases from V and 0 bases from J, with 13 bases between. Germline assignment: CDR1 MDHEN and CDR2 SYDVKM. The CDR3 DNA is TGTGCCAGCAGTTCTACAGGGACCAGCTCCTACGAGCAGTACTTC. Translated, it gives CASSSTGTSSYEQYF.

V usage is TRBV5-1 and J usage is TRBJ1-2; 12 bases are a match to TRBD1. From germline, CDR1 is SGHRS and CDR2 YFSETQ. The CDR3 runs to 13 residues. V dropped 5 bases and J dropped 8; count of bases not matched to a gene: 4. As DNA, the CDR3 is TGCGCCAGCAGGACCGGGACAGGGGGCGGCTACACCTTC. This encodes CASRTGTGGGYTF.

The chain carries TRBV7-9 and TRBJ2-2; 9 positions match TRBD1. Germline CDR1 and CDR2: SEHNR and FQNEAQ (reference sequence). The CDR3 is 15 amino acids. J gave up 4 bases and V 1 base, and 1 base lay outside the gene matches. CDR3 nucleotide sequence: TGTGCCAGCAGCTTAGGACAGGGGGGCACCGGGGAGCTGTTTTTT. Protein product: CASSLGQGGTGELFF.

The V gene is TRBV7-7, the J gene TRBJ2-1, with TRBD2 matching over 10 bases. The germline CDR1 and CDR2 sequences are SSHAT and FNYEAQ (reference sequence). CDR3 size: 15 residues. V lost 3 bases and J lost 7; bases outside the gene matches: 6. CDR3 sequence (DNA): TGTGCCAGCAGCTTCGGCCTAGCGGGGGTTAATGAGCAGTTCTTC. It is translated as CASSFGLAGVNEQFF.